This T cell receptor beta chain was sequenced for a study of T cells after yellow fever vaccination. MiXCR, run by TCRdb on the 5' RACE reads, gives a single entry per CDR3 protein. This sample has 170,000 or so distinct CDR3 sequences; approximately 6.2% occur once, and the top ten carry roughly 3%. In this sample, this clonotype turned up many times. Its antigen remains unknown. Broader study findings: Abundant clonotypes (contaminants from the bulk population) could be present in FACS-sorted repertoires. By day 5 rather than day 15, the secondary response had peaked, though it was weaker. Post-booster reappearance was seen for most primary-vaccination clones (just under 97% CD4, 75% to 90% CD8).

The TCR was taken from a man younger than 35 who received the YFV17D yellow fever vaccine. Here the sequenced sample was CD4+ T cells sorted from PBMCs, taken on the day of the first yellow fever vaccination.

The CDR3, as DNA: TGTGCCAGCAGTGCCCCGGGGGTTACGGAGACCCAGTACTTC. This translates into CASSAPGVTETQYF. V is TRBV28 and J is TRBJ2-5; the D gene is possibly TRBD2 (6 bases). CDR3 length: 14 amino acids. With 5 bases removed from V and 5 bases from J, the gap between germline ends came to 15 bases. Per the germline V gene, CDR1 is MDHEN and CDR2 is SYDVKM.